Listed below are T cell receptor beta chains from one sample, sequenced in a study of neurological immune-mediated disorders. TCRdb reprocessed the 5' RACE reads with MiXCR, giving one entry per CDR3 protein. The sample has over 35,000 distinct CDR3 sequences, about 2.5% seen once; the top ten hold roughly 12%. Source material: PBMCs. These receptors were obtained from a man aged 25 to 45 with multiple sclerosis. The CDR3 runs from the conserved cysteine through the conserved F or W. The order of the fields is V gene, D gene, clone size, J gene, CDR3 protein, CDR3 DNA. The D gene is left open where the match is weak. A clone size is listed for some rows: how often the clone was seen (once, few, many), or a class if it is expanded.

TRBV27	TRBD1	many	TRBJ2-7	CASSHGTGGPNYKNYEQYF	TGTGCCAGCAGTCATGGGACAGGGGGCCCCAACTATAAGAACTACGAGCAGTACTTC
TRBV7-9	NA	NA	TRBJ2-5	CASSSEGGSGETQYF	TGTGCCAGCAGCTCGGAGGGGGGGTCAGGGGAGACCCAGTACTTC
TRBV2	TRBD2	many	TRBJ2-3	CASSEGGSRADTQYF	TGTGCCAGCAGTGAAGGCGGGAGCAGAGCAGATACGCAGTATTTT
TRBV20-1	NA	many	TRBJ2-5	CSAWGDQETQYF	TGCAGTGCCTGGGGGGACCAAGAGACCCAGTACTTC
TRBV5-1	NA	many	TRBJ1-1	CASSASDQNTEAFF	TGCGCCAGCAGCGCCTCGGACCAGAACACTGAAGCTTTCTTT
TRBV11-2	TRBD2	many	TRBJ2-7	CASRGPGGVLREQYF	TGTGCCAGCAGGGGCCCGGGGGGGGTCCTGAGGGAGCAGTACTTC
TRBV10-2	NA	many	TRBJ1-5	CASSEGPSNQPQHF	TGCGCCAGCAGTGAAGGACCGAGCAATCAGCCCCAGCATTTT
TRBV4-2	NA	many	TRBJ1-1	CASSQVGAMNTEAFF	TGTGCCAGCAGCCAAGTGGGGGCAATGAACACTGAAGCTTTCTTT
TRBV7-2	NA	many	TRBJ2-1	CASSTYRHNEQFF	TGTGCCAGCAGCACGTACCGTCACAATGAGCAGTTCTTC
TRBV12-3/TRBV12-4	TRBD1	many	TRBJ1-5	CASRQQGVTNQPQHF	TGTGCCAGCAGACAACAGGGGGTAACGAATCAGCCCCAGCATTTT
TRBV27	TRBD2	many	TRBJ2-1	CASSFYGGRNEQFF	TGTGCCAGCAGTTTTTACGGGGGGAGAAATGAGCAGTTCTTC
TRBV20-1	NA	many	TRBJ1-1	CSALQPNTEAFF	TGCAGTGCATTACAGCCTAACACTGAAGCTTTCTTT
TRBV29-1	TRBD1	many	TRBJ1-5	CSVEGDRGFFQPQHF	TGCAGCGTTGAAGGGGACAGGGGGTTTTTTCAGCCCCAGCATTTT
TRBV5-1	NA	many	TRBJ1-2	CASNEGSLVVSDYGYTF	TGCGCCAGCAACGAGGGCAGTCTCGTCGTATCGGACTATGGCTACACCTTC
TRBV3-1	NA	few	TRBJ2-7	CASSEGVYEQYF	TGTGCCAGCAGCGAGGGCGTCTACGAGCAGTACTTC
TRBV12-3/TRBV12-4	NA	many	TRBJ1-1	CASDSRFRTEAFF	TGTGCCAGCGATTCGAGGTTTCGCACTGAAGCTTTCTTT
TRBV24-1	NA	many	TRBJ2-3	CATSDLPMAGRIAQYF	TGTGCCACCAGTGATTTGCCCATGGCGGGAAGGATCGCGCAGTATTTT
TRBV7-2	NA	many	TRBJ1-4	CASSLRGGALNEKLFF	TGTGCCAGCAGCTTAAGGGGGGGGGCCTTGAATGAAAAACTGTTTTTT
TRBV16	NA	many	TRBJ2-7	CASSQDSLSSYEQYF	TGTGCCAGCAGCCAAGATAGCCTTAGCTCCTACGAGCAGTACTTC
TRBV6-5	TRBD1	many	TRBJ1-4	CASSSGGAEEKLFF	TGTGCCAGCAGCTCAGGGGGCGCGGAGGAAAAACTGTTTTTT
TRBV5-5	NA	many	TRBJ2-2	CASSPLGVTNTGELFF	TGTGCCAGCAGCCCCCTGGGGGTCACGAACACCGGGGAGCTGTTTTTT
TRBV7-6	TRBD2	many	TRBJ2-3	CASSKALAGVGTDTQYF	TGTGCCAGCTCCAAAGCACTAGCGGGAGTCGGGACAGATACGCAGTATTTT
TRBV6-5	TRBD2	many	TRBJ2-1	CASSSQVTGRALKNEQFF	TGTGCCAGCAGCTCCCAAGTGACCGGGAGGGCCCTCAAAAATGAGCAGTTCTTC
TRBV5-1	NA	many	TRBJ1-1	CASSLEGHTEAFF	TGCGCCAGCAGCTTAGAGGGACACACTGAAGCTTTCTTT
TRBV5-1	NA	many	TRBJ2-3	CASSLGDSTDTQYF	TGCGCCAGCAGCTTGGGAGACAGCACAGATACGCAGTATTTT
TRBV12-3/TRBV12-4	NA	many	TRBJ1-2	CASSYRVTGGYTF	TGTGCCAGCAGCTACAGGGTTACGGGCGGCTACACCTTC
TRBV20-1	NA	many	TRBJ2-3	CSPQNSRHTQYF	TGCAGTCCCCAAAATTCGAGACATACGCAGTATTTT
TRBV4-1	NA	many	TRBJ2-2	CASSQLVGANGELFF	TGCGCCAGCAGCCAGTTGGTAGGGGCGAACGGGGAGCTGTTTTTT
TRBV6-5	NA	many	TRBJ2-5	CASSYSNGQETQYF	TGTGCCAGCAGTTACTCGAATGGACAAGAGACCCAGTACTTC
TRBV4-2	TRBD1	many	TRBJ2-5	CASSQGPGTGQETQYF	TGTGCCAGCAGCCAAGGCCCGGGGACAGGACAAGAGACCCAGTACTTC
TRBV7-9	TRBD1	many	TRBJ2-7	CASSLTGTAAEQYF	TGTGCCAGCAGCCTCACCGGGACAGCCGCCGAGCAGTACTTC
TRBV20-1	NA	many	TRBJ2-3	CSAGAEMDTQYF	TGCAGTGCAGGGGCGGAGATGGATACGCAGTATTTT
TRBV7-6	NA	NA	TRBJ2-1	CASSLGFIRGWEDEQFF	TGTGCCAGCAGCCTCGGGTTTATTAGGGGGTGGGAAGATGAGCAGTTCTTC
TRBV12-3/TRBV12-4	TRBD1	many	TRBJ1-4	CASSSGTGGHANEKLFF	TGTGCCAGCAGTTCCGGGACAGGGGGCCACGCTAATGAAAAACTGTTTTTT
TRBV5-5	TRBD1	many	TRBJ1-5	CASGYGQGASNQPQHF	TGTGCCAGCGGGTATGGACAGGGGGCTAGCAATCAGCCCCAGCATTTT
TRBV27	NA	many	TRBJ2-7	CASSFGGTNYEQYF	TGTGCCAGCAGTTTCGGCGGGACCAACTACGAGCAGTACTTC
TRBV27	TRBD1	many	TRBJ2-7	CASGRQGLYEQYF	TGTGCCAGCGGTAGACAGGGGCTCTACGAGCAGTACTTC